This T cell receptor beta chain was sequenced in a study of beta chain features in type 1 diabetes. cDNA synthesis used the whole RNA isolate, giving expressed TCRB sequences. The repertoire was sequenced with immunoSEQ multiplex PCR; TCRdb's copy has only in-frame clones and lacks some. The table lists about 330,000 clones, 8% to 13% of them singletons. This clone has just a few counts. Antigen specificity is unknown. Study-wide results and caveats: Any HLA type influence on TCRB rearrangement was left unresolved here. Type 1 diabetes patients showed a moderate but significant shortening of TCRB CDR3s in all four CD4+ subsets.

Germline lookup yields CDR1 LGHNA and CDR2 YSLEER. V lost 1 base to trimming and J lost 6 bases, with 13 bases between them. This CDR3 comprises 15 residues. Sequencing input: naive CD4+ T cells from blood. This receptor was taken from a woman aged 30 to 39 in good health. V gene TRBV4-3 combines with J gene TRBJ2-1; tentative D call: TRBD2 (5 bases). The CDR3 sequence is CASSQGLARSNEQFF. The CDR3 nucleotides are TGCGCCAGCAGCCAAGGGCTAGCTAGGTCCAATGAGCAGTTCTTC.